Each of the 16 T cell receptor beta chains below was sequenced from the same sample in a study of CD8 T cells in ankylosing spondylitis. Study outcomes and limitations: Typical of ankylosing spondylitis blood, it appeared, was a TCR beta motif of roughly eight highly homologous variants.

From the 5' RACE reads, TCRdb called clonotypes with MiXCR, one entry per CDR3 protein. The table lists around 220,000 distinct CDR3 sequences, around 16% of them singletons. Their specific antigens are unknown. Sequencing was done on a sample of blood, either unsorted or a sorted T cell fraction (not recorded which). These receptors were taken from a male donor with ankylosing spondylitis.

In its sample, this clonotype was seen a few times. V and J are TRBV6-1 and TRBJ1-5; D remains unclear. V lost 4 bases and J 5 bases, leaving 12 bases between the germline ends. The germline V gene encodes CDR1 MNHNS and CDR2 SASEGT. This CDR3 spans 14 amino acids. CDR3 sequence: CASSAYSQYQPQHF. CDR3 DNA: TGTGCCAGCAGTGCGTACAGTCAATATCAGCCCCAGCATTTT.

This clonotype was seen more than once but under ten times. This chain connects TRBV5-1 to TRBJ2-7; D is unclear. Germline CDR1 is SGHRS and CDR2 is YFSETQ. Trimming pared 2 bases from V and 2 bases from J, leaving 8 bases between. This CDR3 region has 13 residues. The CDR3 nucleotides read TGCGCCAGCAGCTTACATTTCGCCTACGAGCAGTACTTC. Protein sequence: CASSLHFAYEQYF.

This clonotype was detected ten times or more. V gene TRBV5-1 combines with J gene TRBJ2-1, with D possibly being TRBD1 (6 bases). The ends were cut back, 0 bases at V and 7 bases at J, with 8 bases in the middle. Germline-derived CDR1 and CDR2 are SGHRS and YFSETQ. This CDR3 spans 13 amino acids. CDR3 protein: CASSLVGQNEQFF. CDR3 nucleotide sequence: TGCGCCAGCAGCTTGGTCGGACAGAATGAGCAGTTCTTC.

The chain joins TRBV11-2 to TRBJ2-5; 8 bases map to TRBD1. V lost 4 bases to trimming and J lost 3 bases; unmatched junction nucleotides: 4. Looked up from germline, CDR1 is SGHAT and CDR2 is FQNNGV. The CDR3 has 14 amino acids. CDR3 amino acids: CASSSGQVEETQYF. The CDR3, as DNA: TGTGCCAGCAGCTCGGGACAGGTGGAAGAGACCCAGTACTTC.

This clonotype has more than one count but fewer than ten. The chain combines TRBV12-3 or TRBV12-4 with TRBJ2-5; 10 nucleotides line up with TRBD1. The CDR3 totals 15 residues. V shed 6 bases, J shed 5 bases, and the junction held 9 bases outside the gene matches. The CDR3 region has the DNA TGTGCCAGCAGCGCCCCGGGACAGGGGATCGAGACCCAGTACTTC. Its protein product is CASSAPGQGIETQYF.

This clonotype has just a few counts. V is TRBV19 and J is TRBJ2-1; D not certain. The germline V gene encodes CDR1 LNHDA and CDR2 SQIVND (reference sequence). The CDR3 loop spans 12 amino acids. Trimming removed 8 bases from V and 3 bases from J, with 8 bases in between. The CDR3 bases are TGTGCCAGTGGGCAGCTCTACAATGAGCAGTTCTTC. The encoded protein is CASGQLYNEQFF.

This chain joins TRBV20-1 and TRBJ2-1; perhaps TRBD2 as D (5 bases). Germline V gene sequence: CDR1 DFQATT, CDR2 SNEGSKA (reference sequence). V gave up 6 bases and J gave up 0 bases, with 15 bases separating them. CDR3 size: 15 residues. DNA for the CDR3: TGCAGTGCCGCAGATAGGGAGAGCTCCTACAATGAGCAGTTCTTC. Translation gives CSAADRESSYNEQFF.

V and J are TRBV4-2 and TRBJ2-5; weak D call: TRBD2 (7 bases). The germline gives CDR1 LGHNA, CDR2 YNFKEQ. The CDR3 runs 14 residues. The V gene lost 0 bases and the J gene lost 10 bases, with 15 bases spanning the gap. In nucleotides, the CDR3 is TGTGCCAGCAGCCAAGATGCGGGGGCGCGGGTCCAGTACTTC. Translated, it gives CASSQDAGARVQYF.

CDR3 amino acids: CASTGTSGEQYF. The CDR3 nucleotides read TGTGCCAGCACTGGGACTAGCGGCGAGCAGTACTTC. The gene calls are TRBV5-6 and TRBJ2-7; TRBD2 matches at 11 bases. Unmatched junction bases numbered 2, after V lost 6 bases and J lost 6 bases. The germline gives CDR1 SGHDT, CDR2 YYEEEE. The CDR3 sequence is 12 residues long.

This clonotype was seen ten or more times. The V and J genes are TRBV4-1 and TRBJ2-2; TRBD2 agrees at 10 bases. This CDR3 spans 14 amino acids. The germline V gene encodes CDR1 MGHRA and CDR2 YSYEKL. V lost 4 bases and J lost 6; bases outside the gene matches: 2. In nucleotides, the CDR3 is TGCGCCAGCAGCCTAGGACTAGCGGCCGGGGAGCTGTTTTTT. Protein sequence: CASSLGLAAGELFF.

The V and J genes are TRBV5-4 and TRBJ1-6, with D possibly being TRBD1 (5 bases). The CDR3 sequence is 14 residues long. Trimming pared 4 bases from V and 7 bases from J, leaving 12 bases between. Germline CDR1 reads SGHNT; CDR2 reads YYREEE (reference sequence). As DNA, the CDR3 is TGTGCCAGCAGCCCGGGGGTAGAAAATTCACCCCTCCACTTT. Translation gives CASSPGVENSPLHF.

The chain combines TRBV4-1 with TRBJ2-1; 10 bases fit TRBD2. CDR1 is MGHRA and CDR2 is YSYEKL in the germline V gene. This CDR3 has 16 amino acids. The V gene end was trimmed by 2 bases and the J gene end by 2 bases; junction bases not matched to a gene: 3. The DNA of the CDR3 is TGCGCCAGCAGCCAACCGGGACTAGCGACCTACAATGAGCAGTTCTTC. As protein: CASSQPGLATYNEQFF.

The genes are TRBV27 and TRBJ1-3; the match to TRBD1 covers 9 bases. Germline V CDR1 and CDR2: MNHEY, SMNVEV (reference sequence). The junction had 9 bases not matched to a gene; V was cut back by 6 bases and J by 0 bases. The CDR3 contains 17 residues. The CDR3 DNA reads as TGTGCCAGCAGACGACAGGGGGGCCCCGACTCTGGAAACACCATATATTTT. Translated, it gives CASRRQGGPDSGNTIYF.

This clonotype appeared a few times. The chain links TRBV28 to TRBJ2-1; TRBD1 or TRBD2 may be the D gene (6 bases each). Looked up from germline, CDR1 is MDHEN and CDR2 is SYDVKM. CDR3 size: 12 residues. The V and J ends lost 2 bases and 15 bases respectively, with 14 bases between them. The chain's CDR3 is CASSLRGGGRFF. In DNA form, the CDR3 reads TGTGCCAGCAGTTTAAGAGGAGGGGGTAGGTTCTTC.

This chain's CDR3 is CASSLLETVGSEAFF. The CDR3 bases are TGCGCCAGCAGCCTCCTGGAGACAGTGGGCTCTGAAGCTTTCTTT. The chain carries TRBV5-1 and TRBJ1-1, with D tentatively TRBD1 (5 bases). The CDR3 has 15 residues. Germline CDR1 SGHRS, CDR2 YFSETQ. V lost 4 bases and J 6 bases, leaving 19 bases between the germline ends.

In its sample, this clonotype was seen many times. The gene calls are TRBV29-1 and TRBJ2-5; 11 bases agree with TRBD2. Losses at the gene ends were 4 bases for V and 8 bases for J; bases not matched to a gene: 18. The germline CDR1 and CDR2 sequences are SQVTM and ANQGSEA. This CDR3 has 17 residues. The CDR3: CSVAGLAEEGLSETQYF. The CDR3 nucleotides are TGCAGCGTTGCGGGACTAGCGGAGGAGGGGTTGTCGGAAACCCAGTACTTC.